The 7 T cell receptor beta chains listed next were all sequenced from one sample in a study of vaccination and CD4 T cells after COVID-19 (dated 2022 in TCRdb). The method was PCR. Sequencing used an Illumina iSeq 100. TCR sequencing of DNA from cultured CD4+ T cells used the Oncomine TCR Beta short-read assay at the Johns Hopkins FTIC core. TCRdb itself trimmed the public reads at Q25 with fastp, ran MiXCR and retained productive beta chains. Each entry is one CDR3 protein sequence, shown with its most common DNA and genes. For this sample the table gives some 13,000 distinct CDR3 sequences, of which around three fifths were detected only once. 18% of the sample belongs to the ten largest clones. The sample's treatment or condition label is to be understood as: approximately nine-day PBMC culture with coronavirus spike peptide pools or control peptides (ViraFEST assay). For these receptors, no antigen is known.

Sequencing used CD4+ T cells from blood, cultured in vitro. The receptors here all came from a human donor who had recovered from COVID-19.

This chain joins TRBV12-3 or TRBV12-4 and TRBJ2-5; TRBD2 is a possible D gene (6 bases). The CDR3 consists of 14 residues. Trimming removed 6 bases from V and 2 bases from J, with 13 bases in between. The CDR3 spells CASRHGGEQETQYF. The CDR3 coding sequence is TGTGCCAGCAGGCACGGCGGGGAACAAGAGACCCAGTACTTC.

The J gene is TRBJ2-3, the V gene TRBV20-1; 13 positions match TRBD2. After removal of 3 bases from V and 0 bases from J, the junction contained 6 bases not matched to a gene. Germline V lookup: CDR1 DFQATT, CDR2 SNEGSKA (reference sequence). The CDR3 extends over 17 amino acids. The CDR3 nucleotides read TGCAGTGCTAGTGGACTAGCGGGAGAAATAAGCACAGATACGCAGTATTTT. It encodes CSASGLAGEISTDTQYF.

The rearrangement links TRBV19 to TRBJ1-1, with D perhaps matching TRBD1 (5 bases). Germline V gives CDR1 LNHDA, CDR2 SQIVND (reference sequence). V shed 4 bases and J shed 3 bases, with 15 bases lying between them. The CDR3 length is 15 residues. The CDR3 reads CASSNRGVEDTEAFF. The DNA of the CDR3 is TGTGCCAGTAGTAACCGGGGGGTGGAGGACACTGAAGCTTTCTTT.

The sample holds a few counts of this clonotype. The chain joins TRBV5-1 to TRBJ2-7, with D perhaps matching TRBD2 (6 bases). Trimming shortened V by 1 base and J by 6 bases, and 8 bases separated the two germline ends. CDR1 SGHRS and CDR2 YFSETQ come from the germline V gene. The CDR3 runs 12 residues. The CDR3 bases are TGCGCCAGCAGCTTGTCGGGGGTCGAGCAGTACTTC. Translating gives CASSLSGVEQYF.

This clonotype was seen a few times. This chain uses TRBV6-2 or TRBV6-3 with TRBJ2-5, with D possibly TRBD1 on 7 matching bases. The length of the CDR3 is 16 residues. Trimming took 4 bases from V and 7 from J, leaving 22 bases between them. CDR1 is MNHEY and CDR2 is SVGEGT in the germline V gene. CDR3 region: CASSSLTGMSGGTQYF. DNA for the CDR3: TGTGCCAGCAGTTCGTTGACAGGGATGTCCGGGGGGACCCAGTACTTC.

The chain recombines TRBV6-2 or TRBV6-3 with TRBJ2-1; the match to TRBD2 covers 7 bases. This CDR3 is 16 amino acids long. Trimming took 0 bases from V and 2 from J; bases not matched to a gene: 4. Germline V gene data show CDR1 as MNHEY and CDR2 as SVGEGT. For the CDR3, the DNA is TGTGCCAGCAGTTACTCTCCGGGACTACCCTACAATGAGCAGTTCTTC. Translated, it gives CASSYSPGLPYNEQFF.

J is TRBJ2-3 and V is TRBV28; TRBD2 matches at 13 bases. CDR3 size: 19 residues. Unmatched junction bases numbered 12, after V lost 5 bases and J lost 1 base. Germline V gene lookup returns CDR1 MDHEN and CDR2 SYDVKM. The CDR3 sequence is CASSAGLAGAVMGTDTQYF. In DNA, the CDR3 is TGTGCCAGCAGTGCCGGACTAGCGGGAGCAGTGATGGGCACAGATACGCAGTATTTT. The full variable domain, its missing parts supplied by reference TRBV28 and TRBJ2-3, is DVKVTQSSRYLVKRTGEKVFLECVQDMDHENMFWYRQDPGLGLRLIYFSYDVKMKEKGDIPEGYSVSREKKERFSLILESASTNQTSMYLCASSAGLAGAVMGTDTQYFGPGTRLTVL.